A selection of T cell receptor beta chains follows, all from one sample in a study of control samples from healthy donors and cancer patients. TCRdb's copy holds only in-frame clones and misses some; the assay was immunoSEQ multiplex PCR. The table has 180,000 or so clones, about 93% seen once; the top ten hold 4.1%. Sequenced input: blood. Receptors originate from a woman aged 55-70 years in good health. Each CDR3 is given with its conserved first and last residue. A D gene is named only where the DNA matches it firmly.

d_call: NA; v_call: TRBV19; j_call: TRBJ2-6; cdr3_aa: CASGESGANVLTF; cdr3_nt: TGTGCCAGTGGGGAGTCTGGGGCCAACGTCCTGACTTTC
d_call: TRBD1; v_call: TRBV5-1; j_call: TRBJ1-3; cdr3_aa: CASSLYLGQGLSGNTIYF; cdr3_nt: TGCGCCAGCAGCTTGTATCTGGGACAGGGCCTCTCTGGAAACACCATATATTTT
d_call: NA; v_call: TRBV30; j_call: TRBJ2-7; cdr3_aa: CAWSIDRRTEQYF; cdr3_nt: TGTGCCTGGAGTATCGACAGGCGAACCGAGCAGTACTTC
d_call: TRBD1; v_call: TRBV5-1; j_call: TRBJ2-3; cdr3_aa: CASSLPTYEPGQEGSGTDTQYF; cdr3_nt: TGCGCCAGCAGCCTCCCGACCTACGAACCGGGACAGGAGGGATCCGGCACAGATACGCAGTATTTT
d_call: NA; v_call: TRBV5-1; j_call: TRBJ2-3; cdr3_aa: CASSLGQSTDTQYF; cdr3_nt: TGCGCCAGCAGTCTCGGACAGTCAACAGATACGCAGTATTTT
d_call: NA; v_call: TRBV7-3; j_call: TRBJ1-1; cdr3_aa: CASSLGGALRGTEAFF; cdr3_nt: TGTGCCAGCAGCTTAGGGGGCGCCTTACGTGGGACTGAAGCTTTCTTT
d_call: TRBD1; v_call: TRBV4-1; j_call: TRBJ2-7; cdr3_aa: CASSQEGQGGYEQYF; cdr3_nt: TGCGCCAGCAGCCAAGAGGGACAGGGGGGATACGAGCAGTACTTC
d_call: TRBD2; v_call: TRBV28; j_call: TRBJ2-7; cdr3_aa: CASSSQAGGAHEQYF; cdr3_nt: TGTGCCAGCAGTTCTCAAGCGGGGGGTGCCCACGAGCAGTACTTC
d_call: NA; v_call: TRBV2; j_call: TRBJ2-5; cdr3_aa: CASGLVDPETQYF; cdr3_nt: TGTGCCAGTGGGCTCGTTGACCCGGAGACCCAGTACTTC
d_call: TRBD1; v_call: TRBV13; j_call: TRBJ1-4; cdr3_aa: CASSSTGGDEKLFF; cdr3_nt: TGTGCCAGCAGCTCAACAGGGGGCGATGAAAAACTGTTTTTT
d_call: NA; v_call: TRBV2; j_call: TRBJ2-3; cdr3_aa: CASSVLQGTDTQYF; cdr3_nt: TGTGCCAGCAGTGTGTTACAGGGCACAGATACGCAGTATTTT
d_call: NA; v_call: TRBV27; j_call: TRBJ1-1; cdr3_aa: CASSLGGNTEAFF; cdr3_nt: TGTGCCAGCAGTTTGGGGGGCAACACTGAAGCTTTCTTT
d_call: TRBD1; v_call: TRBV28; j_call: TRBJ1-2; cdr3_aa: CASSQDPGQAVYGYTF; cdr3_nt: TGTGCCAGCAGTCAAGACCCGGGACAGGCAGTCTATGGCTACACCTTC
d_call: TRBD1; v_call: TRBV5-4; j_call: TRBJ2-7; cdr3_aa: CASSGDREKVEQYF; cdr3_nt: TGTGCCAGCAGCGGGGACAGGGAGAAGGTAGAGCAGTACTTC
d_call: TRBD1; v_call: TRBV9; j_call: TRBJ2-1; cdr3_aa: CASSAGDRYYNEQFF; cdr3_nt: TGTGCCAGCAGCGCCGGGGACAGATACTACAATGAGCAGTTCTTC